The clone carrying this T cell receptor beta chain was observed a few times. These data are taken from a study of cytomegalovirus exposure and HLA in healthy donors. The PCR was carried out with 60 Vbeta primers and 13 Jbeta primers. Method: immunoSEQ multiplex PCR; TCRdb's copy keeps in-frame clones and lacks some. The repertoire consists of some 130,000 clones, with over 60% occurring once and the leading ten covering 1% to 1.5%. The clonotype comes from a male donor in good health and CMV-seropositive. Sequences were obtained from PBMCs.

CDR3 sequence reads: CASSLVVSYGYTF. For the CDR3, the DNA is TGTGCCAGCAGCTTAGTCGTCTCTTATGGCTACACCTTC. The V and J genes are TRBV7-2 and TRBJ1-2; D unclear. Germline V lookup: CDR1 SGHTA, CDR2 FQGNSA. V was shortened by 1 base and J by 5 bases, with 8 bases between the two germline ends. CDR3 length: 13 residues. Supplemented by reference TRBV7-2 and TRBJ1-2, the full variable domain reads GAGVSQSPSNKVTEKGKDVELRCDPISGHTALYWYRQSLGQGLEFLIYFQGNSAPDKSGLPSDRFSAERTGGSVSTLTIQRTQQEDSAVYLCASSLVVSYGYTFGSGTRLTVV.